The rows below give T cell receptor beta chains drawn from one sample of a study of cytomegalovirus exposure and HLA in healthy donors. Measured with immunoSEQ multiplex PCR; TCRdb has only the in-frame clones, and not every one. This sample has around 140,000 clones, with around 73% found just once. Sequencing was carried out using PBMCs. The receptors derive from a woman aged 18-35 years in good health and CMV-seronegative. The CDR3 runs from the conserved cysteine through the conserved F or W. A D gene is named only where the DNA matches it firmly. Size is stated for part of the rows, as once, few or many counts, or as a class when the clone is expanded.

CDR3 length,D gene,J gene,V gene,clone size,CDR3 protein,CDR3 DNA
15,TRBD1,TRBJ1-5,TRBV2,-,CASNPQGAPGQPQHF,TGTGCCAGCAATCCACAGGGGGCGCCGGGACAGCCCCAGCATTTT
14,TRBD1,TRBJ1-2,TRBV5-1,few,CASSWDRFKGGYTF,TGCGCCAGCAGCTGGGACAGGTTTAAGGGGGGCTACACCTTC
15,-,TRBJ2-2,TRBV10-2,-,CASSYYREGTGELFF,TGCGCCAGCAGCTACTACAGGGAAGGCACCGGGGAGCTGTTTTTT
14,-,TRBJ2-7,TRBV19,-,CASSLSPLHGEQYF,TGTGCCAGTAGTTTAAGTCCTTTGCACGGCGAGCAGTACTTC
16,TRBD1,TRBJ2-7,TRBV7-8,-,CASSLMTGMFSYEQYF,TGTGCCAGCAGCTTAATGACAGGGATGTTCTCCTACGAGCAGTACTTC
16,-,TRBJ2-1,TRBV7-8,-,CASSLSGRVVSDEQFF,TGTGCCAGCAGCTTATCAGGCAGGGTGGTTTCGGATGAGCAGTTCTTC
14,-,TRBJ1-2,TRBV7-8,once,CASSLDGRRNGYTF,TGTGCCAGCAGCTTAGATGGCAGGCGAAATGGCTACACCTTC
12,-,TRBJ2-3,TRBV6-6,few,CASNPVGGTQYF,TGTGCCAGCAATCCCGTCGGAGGTACGCAGTATTTT
14,-,TRBJ1-1,TRBV6-1,-,CASGAGQMNTEAFF,TGTGCCAGCGGGGCCGGACAGATGAACACTGAAGCTTTCTTT
16,-,TRBJ1-5,TRBV27,-,CASSLGAPDSGQPQHF,TGTGCCAGCAGTTTAGGGGCTCCGGACAGCGGCCAGCCCCAGCATTTT
12,-,TRBJ1-1,TRBV4-1,-,CASSQASRGAFF,TGCGCCAGCAGCCAAGCATCCCGGGGGGCTTTCTTT
15,-,TRBJ2-7,TRBV6-5,-,CASSYSARGTYEQYF,TGTGCCAGCAGTTACTCGGCGCGGGGAACCTACGAGCAGTACTTC
13,-,TRBJ1-2,TRBV21-1,few,CASSRWESYGYTF,TGTGCCAGCAGCAGGTGGGAGTCTTATGGCTACACCTTC
13,-,TRBJ2-1,TRBV25-1,once,CASSESSPYEQFF,TGTGCCAGCAGTGAAAGTAGCCCCTATGAGCAGTTCTTC
15,-,TRBJ2-5,TRBV5-1,-,CASNLNGDNQETQYF,TGCGCCAGCAATCTGAACGGGGACAACCAAGAGACCCAGTACTTC
13,-,TRBJ2-7,TRBV18,-,CASSLRTDPEQYF,TGTGCCAGCTCACTCCGGACAGATCCCGAGCAGTACTTC
13,-,TRBJ2-1,TRBV29-1,-,CSARGATYNEQFF,TGCAGCGCGCGTGGGGCAACCTACAATGAGCAGTTCTTC